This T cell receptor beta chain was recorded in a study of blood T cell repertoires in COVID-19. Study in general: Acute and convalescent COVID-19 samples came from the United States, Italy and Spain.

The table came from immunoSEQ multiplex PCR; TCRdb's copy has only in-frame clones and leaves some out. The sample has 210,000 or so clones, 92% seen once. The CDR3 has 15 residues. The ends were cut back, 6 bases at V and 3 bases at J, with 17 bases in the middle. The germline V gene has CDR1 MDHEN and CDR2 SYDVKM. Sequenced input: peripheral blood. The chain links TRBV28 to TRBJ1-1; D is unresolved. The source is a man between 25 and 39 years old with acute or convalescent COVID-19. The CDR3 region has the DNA TGTGCCAGCAGCCCCTACCACTACGGGTACACTGAAGCTTTCTTT. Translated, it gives CASSPYHYGYTEAFF. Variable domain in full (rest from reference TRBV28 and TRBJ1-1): DVKVTQSSRYLVKRTGEKVFLECVQDMDHENMFWYRQDPGLGLRLIYFSYDVKMKEKGDIPEGYSVSREKKERFSLILESASTNQTSMYLCASSPYHYGYTEAFFGQGTRLTVV.